The 10 T cell receptor beta chains presented below share a single source sample, sequenced in a study of PD-1 blockade in classical Hodgkin lymphoma. Libraries were prepared by immunoSEQ multiplex PCR; TCRdb keeps only in-frame clonotypes and omits some of them. In the table there are around 44,000 clones, roughly 86% of which are singletons. Exposure to brentuximab vedotin varied, and each patient had relapsed following autologous stem cell transplantation. The sequencing used peripheral blood mononuclear cells (PBMCs), collected before the second cycle of nivolumab. Receptors originate from a human donor with classical Hodgkin lymphoma.

V and J are TRBV5-1 and TRBJ1-4; perhaps TRBD1 as D (5 bases). V was pared by 2 bases and J by 6 bases, with 17 bases between. The CDR3 has 16 amino acids. From germline, CDR1 is SGHRS and CDR2 YFSETQ. The CDR3 sequence: CASSFGAGRGDEKLFF. The CDR3 DNA sequence: TGCGCCAGCAGCTTTGGGGCGGGGAGGGGAGATGAAAAACTGTTTTTT. The full variable domain, with the rest looked up from reference TRBV5-1 and TRBJ1-4, is KAGVTQTPRYLIKTRGQQVTLSCSPISGHRSVSWYQQTPGQGLQFLFEYFSETQRNKGNFPGRFSGRQFSNSRSEMNVSTLELGDSALYLCASSFGAGRGDEKLFFGSGTQLSVL.

This clone was seen a few times. The V gene is TRBV19, the J gene TRBJ2-7, with a weak D call TRBD1 (7 bases). V was trimmed by 8 bases and J by 6 bases, leaving 14 bases between them. The CDR3 runs to 12 residues. CDR1 LNHDA and CDR2 SQIVND come from the germline V gene (reference sequence). In DNA, the CDR3 is TGTGCCAGTCAGGGGGGTCAGGCCGAGCAGTACTTC. Translation: CASQGGQAEQYF.

The chain combines TRBV4-1 with TRBJ2-7, with TRBD2 identical over 13 bases. The CDR3 extends over 16 amino acids. Germline lookup yields CDR1 MGHRA and CDR2 YSYEKL. V lost 6 bases to trimming and J lost 6 bases; unmatched junction nucleotides: 11. The CDR3 DNA is TGCGCCAGCAGTCGCTTACTAGCGGGAGGGCCGGGCGAGCAGTACTTC. Its translation is CASSRLLAGGPGEQYF.

The chain joins TRBV5-1 to TRBJ2-1, with 11 positions matching TRBD2. J gave up 2 bases and V 5 bases, and 6 bases lay outside the gene matches. This CDR3 region has 16 residues. Germline V gene lookup returns CDR1 SGHRS and CDR2 YFSETQ. The CDR3 region is CASRSGLAAPYNEQFF. Here the CDR3 DNA reads TGCGCCAGCAGGTCGGGACTAGCGGCCCCCTACAATGAGCAGTTCTTC.

V is TRBV6-5 and J is TRBJ1-1, with D maybe TRBD1 (5 bases). Trimming removed 5 bases from V and 1 base from J, with 11 bases in between. The CDR3 runs 14 residues. Germline lookup yields CDR1 MNHEY and CDR2 SVGAGI. The CDR3 is CASSLPGGNTEAFF. CDR3 DNA: TGTGCCAGCAGTCTCCCTGGGGGGAACACTGAAGCTTTCTTT.

The chain links TRBV7-9 to TRBJ2-7; TRBD1 matches 7 bases. The CDR3 spans 14 residues. Losses at the gene ends were 5 bases for V and 2 bases for J; bases not matched to a gene: 6. Germline values: CDR1 SEHNR, CDR2 FQNEAQ (reference sequence). In nucleotides, the CDR3 is TGTGCCAGCAGCAGAAGGGACAGTCCCTACGAGCAGTACTTC. This encodes CASSRRDSPYEQYF.

This rearrangement joins TRBV4-1 to TRBJ1-2; tentatively, D is TRBD1 (6 bases). CDR1 MGHRA and CDR2 YSYEKL come from the germline V gene. V was cut by 4 bases and J by 6 bases, with 12 bases left in between. The CDR3 has 13 amino acids. The DNA for the CDR3 is TGCGCCAGCAGCCCCCCGCAGGGGAATGGCTACACCTTC. Translated: CASSPPQGNGYTF.

The V and J genes are TRBV6-5 and TRBJ1-2; 7 nucleotides match TRBD1. The CDR3 consists of 13 residues. J gave up 8 bases and V 6 bases, and 9 bases lay outside the gene matches. Looked up from germline, CDR1 is MNHEY and CDR2 is SVGAGI. For the CDR3, the DNA is TGTGCCAGCAGCGGGGCACAGGGGTTCGGCTACACCTTC. This gives the protein CASSGAQGFGYTF.

This clone was seen only a few times. The chain couples TRBV5-1 to TRBJ1-4; D gene uncertain. This CDR3 spans 16 amino acids. Looked up from germline, CDR1 is SGHRS and CDR2 is YFSETQ. Deletions cut 0 bases from V and 1 base from J, with 10 bases between. This CDR3 reads CASSLEEAGTNEKLFF. For the CDR3, the DNA is TGCGCCAGCAGCTTGGAGGAAGCGGGAACTAATGAAAAACTGTTTTTT.

V usage is TRBV9 and J usage is TRBJ2-3; TRBD1 is a possible D gene (6 bases). The CDR3 covers 17 residues. In germline, CDR1 is SGDLS, CDR2 YYNGEE. Trimming left V 2 bases short and J 4 bases short, with 20 bases between. This chain's CDR3 is CASSVRVTEQGADTQYF. The DNA for the CDR3 is TGTGCCAGCAGCGTTAGAGTGACGGAACAGGGCGCAGATACGCAGTATTTT.